The 10 T cell receptor beta chains presented below share a single source sample, sequenced in a study of beta chain features in type 1 diabetes. General observations from the study: Researchers report that Type 1 diabetes patients had moderately but significantly shorter TCRB CDR3s across all four CD4+ subsets.

Reverse transcribing all isolated RNA meant expressed TCRB transcripts were sequenced. Data came from immunoSEQ multiplex PCR; TCRdb stores just in-frame clones and leaves some out. The data hold about 660,000 clones, with more than 13% observed a single time. No cognate antigen is known for these TCRs. Sequencing was carried out using naive CD4+ T cells from blood. These receptor sequences come from a man younger than 30 with type 1 diabetes.

This clone was picked up a small number of times. The chain is built from TRBV11-1 and TRBJ2-7; D unclear. V lost 3 bases and J lost 5, with 5 bases in between. CDR3 length: 11 amino acids. Germline V lookup: CDR1 SGHAT, CDR2 FQDESV (reference sequence). CDR3 loop: CASSFIDEQYF. As DNA, the CDR3 is TGTGCCAGCAGCTTTATTGACGAGCAGTACTTC. The variable domain in full, completed from reference TRBV11-1 and TRBJ2-7, reads EAEVAQSPRYKITEKSQAVAFWCDPISGHATLYWYRQILGQGPELLVQFQDESVVDDSQLPKDRFSAERLKGVDSTLKIQPAELGDSAMYLCASSFIDEQYFGPGTRLTVT.

V gene TRBV25-1 combines with J gene TRBJ1-1, with TRBD1 matching over 9 bases. The junction had 7 bases not matched to a gene; V was cut back by 4 bases and J by 1 base. Germline V CDR1 and CDR2: MGHDK, SYGVNS. The CDR3 is made up of 16 amino acids. CDR3 DNA sequence: TGTGCCAGCAGTGTCGACAGGGGGACCGCGAACACTGAAGCTTTCTTT. Amino acids: CASSVDRGTANTEAFF. The variable domain in full, with the rest retrieved from reference TRBV25-1 and TRBJ1-1, is EADIYQTPRYLVIGTGKKITLECSQTMGHDKMYWYQQDPGMELHLIHYSYGVNSTEKGDLSSESTVSRIRTEHFPLTLESARPSHTSQYLCASSVDRGTANTEAFFGQGTRLTVV.

This chain uses TRBV30 with TRBJ1-5; D ambiguous. V was pared by 1 base and J by 4 bases, with 14 bases between. Germline CDR1 is GTSNPN and CDR2 is SVGIG (reference sequence). CDR3 length: 15 residues. The chain's CDR3 is CAWSEGFLGNQPQHF. The CDR3 nucleotides read TGTGCCTGGAGTGAAGGTTTTCTGGGGAATCAGCCCCAGCATTTT.

This clone was picked up a small number of times. The V call is TRBV5-1, the J call TRBJ2-2; 10 bases line up with TRBD1. This CDR3 contains 16 residues. The trim removed 3 bases at V and 4 bases at J, leaving 6 bases unmatched. Germline V gene data show CDR1 as SGHRS and CDR2 as YFSETQ. The CDR3 reads CASSSTGGFGTGELFF. In DNA, the CDR3 is TGCGCCAGCAGCTCGACAGGGGGCTTCGGCACCGGGGAGCTGTTTTTT. Drawing the rest from reference TRBV5-1 and TRBJ2-2, the complete variable domain is KAGVTQTPRYLIKTRGQQVTLSCSPISGHRSVSWYQQTPGQGLQFLFEYFSETQRNKGNFPGRFSGRQFSNSRSEMNVSTLELGDSALYLCASSSTGGFGTGELFFGEGSRLTVL.

The CDR3 loop is CASSLNRNTEAFF. The DNA of the CDR3 is TGTGCCAGTAGTCTCAACAGGAACACTGAAGCTTTCTTT. The gene calls are TRBV19 and TRBJ1-1; unclear D gene. Trimming left V 5 bases short and J 1 base short, with 8 bases between. Germline assignment: CDR1 LNHDA and CDR2 SQIVND (reference sequence). The CDR3 runs to 13 residues.

A note on this clone: Other nucleotide sequences in the sample specify the same CDR3. This rearrangement joins TRBV29-1 to TRBJ1-1, with D possibly being TRBD1 (5 bases). Germline V gene lookup returns CDR1 SQVTM and CDR2 ANQGSEA. V was cut by 3 bases and J by 0 bases, with 5 bases left in between. The CDR3 is made up of 12 amino acids. As DNA, the CDR3 is TGCAGCGTTGACAGGGTGAACACTGAAGCTTTCTTT. Translated: CSVDRVNTEAFF.

The rearrangement joins TRBV7-9 to TRBJ2-7; the D gene is possibly TRBD1 (5 bases). CDR3 size: 11 residues. Trimming shortened V by 7 bases and J by 9 bases, and 13 bases separated the two germline ends. Germline assignment: CDR1 SEHNR and CDR2 FQNEAQ (reference sequence). CDR3 protein: CASTDSLGQYF. In DNA form, the CDR3 reads TGTGCCAGCACTGACAGCTTAGGGCAGTACTTC.

The gene calls are TRBV5-1 and TRBJ2-7; D is undetermined. The length of the CDR3 is 15 residues. The V end lost 3 bases, the J end lost 2 bases, and 15 bases lay between the germline ends. From germline, CDR1 is SGHRS and CDR2 YFSETQ. The CDR3 here is CASSSTSGLTYEQYF. CDR3 coding DNA: TGCGCCAGCAGCTCTACATCGGGTCTCACCTACGAGCAGTACTTC.

J is TRBJ2-1 and V is TRBV2; tentatively, D is TRBD1 (6 bases). CDR3 length equals 15 residues. Germline CDR1 is SNHLY and CDR2 is FYNNEI. Between the trimmed V and J ends, which lost 3 bases and 9 bases, there was a span of 18 bases. Here the CDR3 DNA reads TGTGCCAGCAGTGAGCAGGGGAAGGACTTGGGTGAGCAGTTCTTC. Amino acid sequence: CASSEQGKDLGEQFF.

V usage is TRBV30 and J usage is TRBJ1-2; D uncertain. Trimming removed 0 bases from V and 7 bases from J, with 15 bases in between. The germline V gene has CDR1 GTSNPN and CDR2 SVGIG (reference sequence). The CDR3 extends over 14 amino acids. The CDR3 loop reads CAWSVSHLRGGYTF. DNA of the CDR3: TGTGCCTGGAGTGTGTCACATCTACGCGGTGGCTACACCTTC.